These 8 T cell receptor beta chains came from one sample sequenced in a study of control samples from healthy donors and cancer patients. Libraries were prepared by immunoSEQ multiplex PCR; TCRdb keeps only in-frame clonotypes and omits some of them. The sample has some 120,000 clones, around 90% seen once. The sequenced sample consisted of blood. These receptor sequences come from a man younger than 35 in good health.

V usage is TRBV27 and J usage is TRBJ2-2; 11 nucleotides agree with TRBD2. The CDR3 extends over 18 amino acids. The ends lost 1 base at V and 0 bases at J; junction bases unmatched: 4. In germline, CDR1 is MNHEY, CDR2 SMNVEV (reference sequence). CDR3 nucleotides: TGTGCCAGCAGTTTATGGGTAGCGGGGGGGACGAACACCGGGGAGCTGTTTTTT. It yields the protein CASSLWVAGGTNTGELFF.

This chain links TRBV27 with TRBJ2-7, with D tentatively TRBD2 (6 bases). Germline values: CDR1 MNHEY, CDR2 SMNVEV (reference sequence). The CDR3 totals 13 residues. V gave up 5 bases and J gave up 3 bases, with 11 bases separating them. The CDR3 loop is CASSRTGVYEQYF. As DNA, the CDR3 is TGTGCCAGCAGTCGGACGGGAGTCTACGAGCAGTACTTC.

The chain employs TRBV5-1 and TRBJ2-4; 9 nucleotides agree with TRBD1. From germline, CDR1 is SGHRS and CDR2 YFSETQ. CDR3 length: 20 residues. Germline trimming cut 0 bases from V and 0 bases from J; bases unmatched to any gene: 13. The CDR3 here is CASSLVGGQGGLLAKNIQYF. The CDR3 bases are TGCGCCAGCAGCTTGGTTGGGGGACAGGGAGGTTTACTAGCCAAAAACATTCAGTACTTC.

The chain carries TRBV29-1 and TRBJ2-1; D is unclear. Germline V lookup: CDR1 SQVTM, CDR2 ANQGSEA. This CDR3 comprises 14 residues. V lost 4 bases and J lost 0, with 10 bases in between. For the CDR3, the DNA is TGCAGCGTTGTGTCCCCGAGCTCCTACAATGAGCAGTTCTTC. Translation: CSVVSPSSYNEQFF.

The chain combines TRBV5-1 with TRBJ2-3; D may match TRBD1 or TRBD2 (5 bases each). Germline CDR1 is SGHRS and CDR2 is YFSETQ. This CDR3 is built from 15 residues. Trimming took 4 bases from V and 1 from J, leaving 13 bases between them. CDR3 region: CASSIRDGGTDTQYF. The DNA of the CDR3 is TGCGCCAGCAGCATCCGGGACGGTGGCACAGATACGCAGTATTTT.

The CDR3 coding sequence is TGTGCCAGCAGCCCCGGACACTACTCGGCAGGTGAAAAACTGTTTTTT. Its translation: CASSPGHYSAGEKLFF. The chain links TRBV13 to TRBJ1-4, with TRBD1 as a possible D gene (5 bases). Germline V gene data show CDR1 as PRHDT and CDR2 as FYEKMQ (reference sequence). V was cut by 5 bases and J by 7 bases, with 20 bases left in between. This CDR3 has 16 residues.

The V call is TRBV12-3 or TRBV12-4, the J call TRBJ1-1, with unresolved D. With 4 bases removed from V and 1 base from J, the gap between germline ends came to 7 bases. The CDR3 runs to 13 residues. The CDR3: CASSSERNTEAFF. The CDR3 DNA follows: TGTGCCAGCAGTTCCGAAAGGAACACTGAAGCTTTCTTT.

CDR3 sequence reads: CASSFPGGNTEAFF. The DNA for the CDR3 is TGCGCCAGCAGCTTTCCGGGGGGGAACACTGAAGCTTTCTTT. J is TRBJ1-1 and V is TRBV4-1, with TRBD1 as a possible D gene (5 bases). Germline V lookup: CDR1 MGHRA, CDR2 YSYEKL. The CDR3 has 14 amino acids. Between the trimmed V and J ends, which lost 5 bases and 1 base, there was a span of 11 bases.